This T cell receptor (beta chain) was found in a study of blood T cell repertoires in COVID-19. Across the study: The United States, Italy and Spain provided the acute and convalescent COVID-19 samples. In each case, the material was cDNA or gDNA derived from T cells, B-cell-depleted T cells, or PBMCs.

Seattle-derived patients entered the study during active infection and were followed longitudinally. Original data processing: Estimation of nucleated cell counts was performed using reference gene primer amplification. The repertoire was sequenced with immunoSEQ multiplex PCR; TCRdb's copy has only in-frame clones and lacks some. V and J calls and clone size come straight from that table; D and trimming were deduced from the DNA. The data hold some 100,000 clones, with around 88% observed a single time. Germline CDR1 is SEHNR and CDR2 is FQNEAQ (reference sequence). The CDR3 spans 14 residues. The V and J ends lost 4 bases and 5 bases, in that order; junction bases with no gene match: 5.

The sequence was collected from a man over 45 with COVID-19, enrolled during active disease. The specimen was peripheral blood. The chain joins TRBV7-9 to TRBJ1-2; 9 positions agree with TRBD1. The CDR3 loop is CASSYTQGAYGYTF. As DNA, the CDR3 is TGTGCCAGCAGCTACACACAGGGGGCGTATGGCTACACCTTC.